The source of this T cell receptor (beta chain) is a study of cytomegalovirus exposure and HLA in healthy donors. This clone was recorded a few times. The antigen remains unidentified. Germline V gene sequence: CDR1 SGHNT, CDR2 YYREEE (reference sequence). CDR3 length: 19 amino acids. Trimming cost V 6 bases and J 0 bases; bases outside gene matches: 8. In the PCR, 60 Vbeta and 13 Jbeta primers were used. Authors' processing steps: Some 10 million of the 75 million to 95 million unique TCR beta chains counted in a later analysis were shared. This table comes from immunoSEQ multiplex PCR, and its TCRdb copy is limited to in-frame clones, with some not included. D and trimming were read from the DNA, whereas the V and J calls and clone size are those reported in that table. Counted here are tens of thousands of clones, 65% to 70% occurring once; the ten biggest clones make up 6.5% to 8%. Study-wide findings and caveats: The sole available immune exposure information was CMV serostatus.

The TCR was taken from a man aged 40-50 years in good health and CMV-seropositive. This chain links TRBV5-4 with TRBJ2-6, with 14 bases identical to TRBD2. Sequenced input: PBMCs. The chain's CDR3 is CASIPGLAGASSGANVLTF. CDR3 in DNA: TGTGCCAGCATCCCGGGACTAGCGGGAGCAAGCTCTGGGGCCAACGTCCTGACTTTC.